This T cell receptor (beta chain) was sequenced in a study of blood T cell repertoires in COVID-19. On the study more broadly: Some COVID-19 samples were acute and others convalescent; all came from the United States, Italy and Spain. T cells, B-cell-depleted T cells, or PBMCs supplied cDNA or gDNA.

The CDR3 contains 16 residues. CDR1 and CDR2 from the germline V gene are LGHNT and FRNRAP. The germline V and J ends were trimmed by 0 bases and 14 bases, with 23 bases remaining between them. Authors' methods: Quantification of nucleated cells was approximated via reference gene primer amplification. Produced via immunoSEQ multiplex PCR; TCRdb's table is partial and in-frame only. The V and J calls and clone size were taken over from that table, and D and trimming were inferred from the DNA. Of 85,000 to 100,000 clones in the sample, about 85% were seen once. Input material: peripheral blood. The chain carries TRBV12-5 and TRBJ2-4, with D perhaps TRBD2 (6 bases). The receptor was isolated from a man between 60 and 75 years old with acute or convalescent COVID-19. The CDR3 DNA sequence: TGTGCTAGTGGTTTGGTAATTGACGGGCGAGCGGGTAGGGAGTACTTC. Its protein is CASGLVIDGRAGREYF.